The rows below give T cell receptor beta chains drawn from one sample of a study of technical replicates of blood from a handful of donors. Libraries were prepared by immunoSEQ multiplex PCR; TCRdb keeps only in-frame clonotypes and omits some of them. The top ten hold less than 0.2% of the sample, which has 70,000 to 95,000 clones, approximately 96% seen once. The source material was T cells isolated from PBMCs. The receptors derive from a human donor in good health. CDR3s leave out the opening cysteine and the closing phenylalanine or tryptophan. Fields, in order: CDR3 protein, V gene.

CDR3: ASSYVAGVYNEQF
V: TRBV6-5

CDR3: ASSAAGLVTGELF
V: TRBV6-5

CDR3: ASSRRGGHGYT
V: TRBV19

CDR3: ASSAFVSNTGELF
V: TRBV9

CDR3: ASSPGRVNTGELF
V: TRBV7-9

CDR3: ASRPGDSNQPQH
V: TRBV5-1

CDR3: ASSLVSSYSAYEQY
V: TRBV7-2

CDR3: ASSLGGGSSEQF
V: TRBV7-9

CDR3: ASSQPPGSSGNTIY
V: TRBV4-1

CDR3: ASHSSVGYT
V: TRBV5-4

CDR3: ASSLSWTVDWQY
V: TRBV11-2

CDR3: ASSEGTVGTYEQY
V: TRBV10-1

CDR3: ASSQEGTKLF
V: TRBV4-2

CDR3: ASSLNEAGGAGQF
V: TRBV7-7